The 27 T cell receptor beta chains presented below share a single source sample, sequenced in a study of T cells in Graves' hyperthyroidism and ophthalmopathy. Amplified TCR beta CDR3 regions came from RNA transcripts. First-round RT-PCR targeting the TCR CDR3 was performed with the HTBI primer set. TCRdb analysed the multiplex PCR reads with MiXCR anew, one entry per CDR3 protein. Counted here are around 700,000 distinct CDR3 sequences, around a sixth occurring once; the ten biggest clones make up 16%. Sequenced: blood. All receptors derive from a woman between 50 and 59 years old with Graves' hyperthyroidism that later progressed to Graves' ophthalmopathy.

This clonotype was seen ten or more times. The chain recombines TRBV12-3 or TRBV12-4 with TRBJ2-7; D not resolved. Between the trimmed V and J ends, which lost 5 bases and 5 bases, there was a span of 19 bases. This CDR3 has 15 residues. CDR3 loop: CASSPALRRIDEQYF. CDR3 nucleotide sequence: TGTGCCAGCAGTCCCGCCCTTAGGCGGATCGACGAGCAGTACTTC.

The chain recombines TRBV9 with TRBJ2-3, with 9 bases matching TRBD1. Per germline, CDR1 SGDLS and CDR2 YYNGEE. CDR3 size: 17 residues. The ends lost 0 bases at V and 4 bases at J; junction bases unmatched: 9. DNA of the CDR3: TGTGCCAGCAGCGTAGCTGGGGGGACAGGGAGTTCAGATACGCAGTATTTT. As protein: CASSVAGGTGSSDTQYF.

This clonotype was recorded at least ten times. The chain has TRBV5-1 and TRBJ2-7; possibly TRBD1 for D (5 bases). Germline CDR1 is SGHRS and CDR2 is YFSETQ. Trimming took off 3 bases at V and 3 bases at J, with 16 bases between the two ends. The CDR3 sequence is 15 residues long. CDR3 DNA: TGCGCCAGCAGCTCGTCCGACAGCACCGGCTACGAGCAGTACTTC. Its protein product is CASSSSDSTGYEQYF.

The chain links TRBV19 to TRBJ2-7; 11 bases are a match to TRBD1. The CDR3 is made up of 13 amino acids. Germline loops: CDR1 LNHDA, CDR2 SQIVND (reference sequence). Unmatched junction bases numbered 4, after V lost 5 bases and J lost 7 bases. CDR3 sequence reads: CASSSGTGGEQYF. DNA for the CDR3: TGTGCCAGTAGTTCCGGGACAGGGGGAGAGCAGTACTTC.

DNA of the CDR3: TGTGCCACCAGCAGAGATGGAGTTGGCAGGGACTACGAGCAGTACTTC. Translating gives CATSRDGVGRDYEQYF. This sequence joins TRBV15 and TRBJ2-7; tentative D call: TRBD1 (5 bases). CDR1 and CDR2 from the germline V gene are LNHNV and YYDKDF (reference sequence). V was cut by 0 bases and J by 3 bases, with 15 bases left in between. CDR3 length equals 16 residues.

This rearrangement joins TRBV3-1 to TRBJ1-4; D not certain. Trimming removed 2 bases at V and 6 bases at J, with 10 bases between. The length of the CDR3 is 14 residues. Germline values: CDR1 LGHDT, CDR2 YNNKEL (reference sequence). CDR3 loop: CASSQRVGYEKLFF. The CDR3 region has the DNA TGTGCCAGCAGCCAACGAGTTGGGTATGAAAAACTGTTTTTT.

The table lists this clonotype with many counts. The V gene is TRBV7-2, the J gene TRBJ1-1, with a possible D match to TRBD1 (6 bases). The germline V gene encodes CDR1 SGHTA and CDR2 FQGNSA. V shed 11 bases and J shed 0 bases, with 13 bases lying between them. The CDR3 loop spans 13 amino acids. The CDR3 region has the DNA TGTGCCTATTCTACAGGGCTGAACACTGAAGCTTTCTTT. It yields the protein CAYSTGLNTEAFF.

The sample holds many counts of this clonotype. The chain links TRBV20-1 to TRBJ2-3, with 8 bases identical to TRBD1. This CDR3 has 12 residues. Germline V gives CDR1 DFQATT, CDR2 SNEGSKA (reference sequence). V dropped 7 bases and J dropped 3; count of bases not matched to a gene: 3. The CDR3, as DNA: TGCAGTGGGACAGGGTTGACAGATACGCAGTATTTT. Translated, it gives CSGTGLTDTQYF.

With regard to this clonotype: A read error may be the cause here, since a much bigger clone is one base away. The chain couples TRBV24-1 to TRBJ2-3, with 7 positions matching TRBD2. This CDR3 is 17 amino acids long. CDR1 and CDR2 (germline): KGHDR, SFDVKD. CDR3: CATRDLLAGDSTDTQYF. The CDR3 DNA reads TGTGCCACCAGAGATTTACTGGCGGGGGATTCCACAGATACGCAGTATTTT.

This clonotype was seen more than once but under ten times. This chain joins TRBV11-2 and TRBJ1-2; maybe TRBD1 (5 bases). The germline CDR1 and CDR2 sequences are SGHAT and FQNNGV. The CDR3 runs 16 residues. Trimming took 1 base from V and 0 from J, leaving 12 bases between them. The CDR3 region is CASSLASGGANYGYTF. The DNA of the CDR3 is TGTGCCAGCAGCTTAGCGTCCGGGGGAGCTAACTATGGCTACACCTTC.

This sequence joins TRBV7-9 and TRBJ1-6; D may be TRBD1 (5 bases). CDR3 length: 14 residues. V was pared by 3 bases and J by 14 bases, with 17 bases between. Germline V CDR1 and CDR2: SEHNR, FQNEAQ (reference sequence). This CDR3 is CASSFMAGRFTLHF. CDR3 coding DNA: TGTGCCAGCAGCTTTATGGCAGGGAGATTCACCCTCCACTTT. Full variable domain (outside the CDR3, taken from reference TRBV7-9 and TRBJ1-6): DTGVSQNPRHKITKRGQNVTFRCDPISEHNRLYWYRQTLGQGPEFLTYFQNEAQLEKSRLLSDRFSAERPKGSFSTLEIQRTEQGDSAMYLCASSFMAGRFTLHFGNGTRLTVT.

This clonotype has a count of ten or more. The rearrangement joins TRBV12-3 or TRBV12-4 to TRBJ2-7; D is perhaps TRBD1 (6 bases). V lost 6 bases and J lost 2, with 14 bases in between. The CDR3 runs 14 residues. The CDR3: CASRTGTFTYEQYF. The CDR3 nucleotides read TGTGCCAGCAGAACCGGGACATTCACCTACGAGCAGTACTTC.

The J gene is TRBJ1-4, the V gene TRBV19, with 7 bases lining up with TRBD1. Per germline, CDR1 LNHDA and CDR2 SQIVND (reference sequence). After removal of 7 bases from V and 4 bases from J, the junction contained 3 bases not matched to a gene. CDR3 length: 13 amino acids. Written as DNA, the CDR3 is TGTGCCAGTACGGGACAGCTTAATGAAAAACTGTTTTTT. As protein: CASTGQLNEKLFF.

This clonotype was observed at least ten times. The rearrangement uses TRBV20-1 and TRBJ2-5; D is undetermined. This CDR3 has 13 amino acids. Trimming took off 3 bases at V and 0 bases at J, with 8 bases between the two ends. Germline assignment: CDR1 DFQATT and CDR2 SNEGSKA (reference sequence). The CDR3 DNA is TGCAGTGCTAGCCGAGACAACCAAGAGACCCAGTACTTC. It yields the protein CSASRDNQETQYF.

The J gene is TRBJ2-2, the V gene TRBV10-1, with D perhaps being TRBD1 or TRBD2 (5 bases each). V was pared by 0 bases and J by 6 bases, with 11 bases between. The CDR3 is 15 amino acids. CDR1 is WNHNN, CDR2 SYGVQD, per germline (reference sequence). The CDR3 protein is CASSESGPVPGELFF. CDR3 in DNA: TGCGCCAGCAGTGAGTCGGGACCCGTCCCCGGGGAGCTGTTTTTT.

This clonotype was seen ten or more times. CDR3 region: CASSLADSAVNTEAFF. The CDR3 bases are TGTGCCAGCAGCTTAGCGGACAGCGCCGTGAACACTGAAGCTTTCTTT. The chain recombines TRBV11-2 with TRBJ1-1; weak D call: TRBD1 (6 bases). This CDR3 region has 16 residues. V lost 1 base, J lost 0 bases, and 12 bases lay in between. Germline V gene lookup returns CDR1 SGHAT and CDR2 FQNNGV.

To note about this clonotype: This may stem from a read error, because a much larger clone lies one nucleotide away. V gene TRBV7-3 combines with J gene TRBJ1-1; 7 bases fit TRBD1. Germline-derived CDR1 and CDR2 are SGHTA and FQGTGA. The CDR3 is 15 amino acids. CDR3 residues: CASSLSPTGNTEAIF. In DNA, the CDR3 is TGTGCCAGCAGCTTATCCCCGACAGGGAACACTGAAGCTATCTTT.

The rearrangement uses TRBV13 and TRBJ2-4; perhaps TRBD1 as D (6 bases). CDR1 and CDR2 from the germline V gene are PRHDT and FYEKMQ (reference sequence). CDR3 size: 17 residues. Between the trimmed V and J ends, which lost 1 base and 0 bases, there was a span of 13 bases. The CDR3 DNA sequence: TGTGCCAGCAGCTTAGAAACAGGGACCTTAGCCAAAAACATTCAGTACTTC. It yields the protein CASSLETGTLAKNIQYF.

This clonotype has a count of ten or more. The CDR3 loop reads CSARAGLAGGSSTDTQYF. CDR3 DNA: TGCAGTGCTAGGGCCGGACTAGCGGGGGGAAGTAGCACAGATACGCAGTATTTT. The chain has TRBV20-1 and TRBJ2-3, with TRBD2 matching over 14 bases. CDR1 and CDR2 (germline): DFQATT, SNEGSKA (reference sequence). Trimming at V came to 3 bases and at J to 0 bases, leaving 8 bases not matched to a gene. CDR3 length equals 18 residues.

This clonotype has ten or more counts. The chain joins TRBV2 to TRBJ2-7; D gene uncertain. The CDR3 is 12 residues long. Trimming pared 4 bases from V and 3 bases from J, leaving 7 bases between. Looked up from germline, CDR1 is SNHLY and CDR2 is FYNNEI. The CDR3 DNA is TGTGCCAGCAGTGGCTCTAACTACGAGCAGTACTTC. Translated: CASSGSNYEQYF.

This clonotype was counted a few times. The J gene is TRBJ1-2, the V gene TRBV6-5; no definite D call. Germline V gene sequence: CDR1 MNHEY, CDR2 SVGAGI. The CDR3 totals 15 residues. The V gene lost 0 bases and the J gene lost 6 bases, with 14 bases spanning the gap. The CDR3 sequence is CASSYSNVGRDGYTF. The DNA for the CDR3 is TGTGCCAGCAGTTACTCGAATGTGGGAAGGGATGGCTACACCTTC.

The sample holds many counts of this clonotype. The V gene is TRBV11-2, the J gene TRBJ2-7; 9 bases align to TRBD1. Germline-derived CDR1 and CDR2 are SGHAT and FQNNGV. CDR3 size: 15 residues. The V gene end was trimmed by 5 bases and the J gene end by 3 bases; junction bases not matched to a gene: 8. CDR3 in DNA: TGTGCCAGCAGCCCATGGACAGGGGAAGGCTACGAGCAGTACTTC. It encodes CASSPWTGEGYEQYF.

This clonotype came up many times. The CDR3 protein is CASSYSMDPRGYGYTF. The CDR3 bases are TGTGCCAGCAGTTACTCTATGGACCCCCGAGGGTATGGCTACACCTTC. V and J are TRBV6-6 and TRBJ1-2; unclear D gene. V was pared by 0 bases and J by 5 bases, with 16 bases between. The CDR3 spans 16 residues. The germline V gene encodes CDR1 MNHNY and CDR2 SVGAGI (reference sequence).

This clonotype occurred a few times. This chain links TRBV15 with TRBJ1-6; D not resolved. Trimming took off 2 bases at V and 9 bases at J, with 5 bases between the two ends. CDR1 and CDR2 from the germline V gene are LNHNV and YYDKDF (reference sequence). CDR3 length: 12 residues. The DNA of the CDR3 is TGTGCCACCAGCAGACCGACTTCACCCCTCCACTTT. It codes for CATSRPTSPLHF. The variable domain in full, completed from reference TRBV15 and TRBJ1-6, reads DAMVIQNPRYQVTQFGKPVTLSCSQTLNHNVMYWYQQKSSQAPKLLFHYYDKDFNNEADTPDNFQSRRPNTSFCFLDIRSPGLGDTAMYLCATSRPTSPLHFGNGTRLTVT.

The V gene is TRBV7-8, the J gene TRBJ1-5; 7 bases match TRBD1. V trimming: 1 base; J trimming: 11 bases; junction bases outside the gene matches: 8. The length of the CDR3 is 14 residues. Germline V gene lookup returns CDR1 SGHVS and CDR2 FQNEAQ. CDR3 residues: CASSLGLGGEAQHF. CDR3 DNA: TGTGCCAGCAGCTTAGGATTAGGGGGCGAGGCCCAGCATTTT.

The V and J genes are TRBV5-6 and TRBJ1-1; 9 bases agree with TRBD1. There are 16 residues in the CDR3. Germline CDR1 and CDR2: SGHDT and YYEEEE. V lost 0 bases and J lost 7; bases outside the gene matches: 10. CDR3 bases: TGTGCCAGCAGCTTGGCCTATGTCGGACAGGGGAATGAAGCTTTCTTT. Translation gives CASSLAYVGQGNEAFF.

The V call is TRBV6-1, the J call TRBJ1-5; D is unresolved. The CDR3 length is 16 residues. Germline V gene sequence: CDR1 MNHNS, CDR2 SASEGT. V gave up 2 bases and J gave up 5 bases, with 16 bases separating them. The CDR3 is CASSELEGTHDQPQHF. DNA of the CDR3: TGTGCCAGCAGTGAATTGGAGGGAACACACGATCAGCCCCAGCATTTT.